Following are 12 T cell receptor beta chains from one sample sequenced in a study of identical twins. MiXCR, applied by TCRdb to the 5' RACE reads, yields one record per CDR3 protein. The data show some 600,000 distinct CDR3 sequences, around 7.5% seen once. The same sample was also studied in work on yellow fever vaccine responses in identical twins.

The sequenced sample consisted of PBMCs. All receptors come from a woman younger than 35 in good health.

The sample holds a few counts of this clonotype. The chain employs TRBV15 and TRBJ2-1, with 10 bases identical to TRBD2. The CDR3 extends over 16 amino acids. CDR1 and CDR2 from the germline V gene are LNHNV and YYDKDF (reference sequence). After removal of 1 base from V and 10 bases from J, the junction contained 10 bases not matched to a gene. The CDR3 protein is CATSRGTGTSDVEQFF. The CDR3 region has the DNA TGTGCCACCAGCAGAGGAACCGGGACTAGCGACGTCGAGCAGTTCTTC.

Many counts were recorded for this clonotype. V is TRBV2 and J is TRBJ1-5; D gene uncertain. The V end was cut by 3 bases, the J end by 4 bases, with 10 bases between. The germline gives CDR1 SNHLY, CDR2 FYNNEI. CDR3 length: 14 amino acids. CDR3 sequence: CASSDLLENQPQHF. The CDR3 nucleotides are TGTGCCAGCAGTGATTTGTTGGAAAATCAGCCCCAGCATTTT.

This clonotype was seen a handful of times. CDR3 sequence reads: CSARYKREPYEQYF. The CDR3, as DNA: TGCAGTGCTAGATATAAGCGGGAGCCCTACGAGCAGTACTTC. This sequence joins TRBV20-1 and TRBJ2-7, with 8 bases aligning to TRBD2. With 2 bases clipped from V and 2 bases from J, the junction kept 5 bases outside the gene matches. This CDR3 region has 14 residues. The germline V gene has CDR1 DFQATT and CDR2 SNEGSKA (reference sequence).

This clonotype was detected ten times or more. The V gene is TRBV20-1, the J gene TRBJ2-7, with 9 positions matching TRBD2. This CDR3 contains 20 residues. The V gene end was trimmed by 1 base and the J gene end by 0 bases; junction bases not matched to a gene: 19. Germline CDR1 is DFQATT and CDR2 is SNEGSKA (reference sequence). CDR3 nucleotide sequence: TGCAGTGCTAGAGTGGTTAGCGGGACTAGCCAACAAAGGGGCTCCTACGAGCAGTACGTC. Its translation: CSARVVSGTSQQRGSYEQYV.

This clonotype was observed many times. The chain carries TRBV7-9 and TRBJ2-3, with TRBD1 matching over 7 bases. The CDR3 has 17 amino acids. Germline-derived CDR1 and CDR2 are SEHNR and FQNEAQ (reference sequence). The junction had 13 bases not matched to a gene; V was cut back by 3 bases and J by 4 bases. The CDR3 region is CASSFKPRQGVADTQYF. DNA for the CDR3: TGTGCCAGCAGCTTTAAGCCGCGACAGGGAGTCGCAGATACGCAGTATTTT.

The chain couples TRBV27 to TRBJ2-1; tentative D call: TRBD1 (6 bases). Germline V gene lookup returns CDR1 MNHEY and CDR2 SMNVEV (reference sequence). V dropped 5 bases and J dropped 4 bases, with 15 bases sitting between them. CDR3 size: 15 residues. CDR3 sequence: CASSTRQDLYNEQFF. The CDR3 coding sequence is TGTGCCAGCAGTACCCGACAGGACTTGTACAATGAGCAGTTCTTC.

There are many counts of this clonotype. J is TRBJ1-5 and V is TRBV5-1, with D uncertain. The CDR3 runs to 16 residues. The germline V gene encodes CDR1 SGHRS and CDR2 YFSETQ. The V gene lost 0 bases and the J gene lost 2 bases, with 12 bases spanning the gap. This CDR3 reads CASSLEPGRGNQPQHF. CDR3 nucleotides: TGCGCCAGCAGCTTGGAGCCTGGGCGAGGCAATCAGCCCCAGCATTTT.

V is TRBV12-3 or TRBV12-4 and J is TRBJ2-1; 8 bases are shared with TRBD2. The CDR3 length is 13 residues. V lost 7 bases and J lost 7; bases outside the gene matches: 6. The CDR3 sequence is CASILGGANEQFF. CDR3 coding DNA: TGTGCCAGCATTCTCGGGGGGGCGAATGAGCAGTTCTTC.

This clonotype was observed at least ten times. The chain is built from TRBV28 and TRBJ1-1; 7 bases are shared with TRBD1. Germline V lookup: CDR1 MDHEN, CDR2 SYDVKM. The CDR3 runs to 18 residues. The junction had 17 bases not matched to a gene; V was cut back by 6 bases and J by 1 base. CDR3 protein: CASRIGGPGGSENTEAFF. For the CDR3, the DNA is TGTGCCAGCAGGATAGGGGGCCCAGGGGGATCGGAGAACACTGAAGCTTTCTTT. Looking up the rest from reference TRBV28 and TRBJ1-1 gives the full variable domain: DVKVTQSSRYLVKRTGEKVFLECVQDMDHENMFWYRQDPGLGLRLIYFSYDVKMKEKGDIPEGYSVSREKKERFSLILESASTNQTSMYLCASRIGGPGGSENTEAFFGQGTRLTVV.

The chain joins TRBV27 to TRBJ2-5; D gene ambiguous. Trimming shortened V by 0 bases and J by 1 base, and 12 bases separated the two germline ends. The germline V gene has CDR1 MNHEY and CDR2 SMNVEV (reference sequence). The CDR3 consists of 16 residues. Here the CDR3 reads CASSLSGRAPQETQYF. The CDR3 nucleotides are TGTGCCAGCAGTTTATCGGGTCGGGCTCCCCAAGAGACCCAGTACTTC.

This clonotype has a count of ten or more. The chain recombines TRBV7-9 with TRBJ1-4; possible D gene TRBD1, 5 bases. Germline V gene sequence: CDR1 SEHNR, CDR2 FQNEAQ (reference sequence). Trimming cost V 5 bases and J 2 bases, with 9 bases left between them. This CDR3 has 14 amino acids. Here the CDR3 DNA reads TGTGCCAGCAGCAGAGGGACTACTAATGAAAAACTGTTTTTT. Encoded protein: CASSRGTTNEKLFF.

This clonotype was seen more than once but under ten times. V is TRBV14 and J is TRBJ2-1, with TRBD2 identical over 7 bases. V shed 5 bases and J 0 bases; nucleotides not matched to a gene: 4. Per the germline V gene, CDR1 is SGHDN and CDR2 is FVKESK. CDR3 size: 15 residues. CDR3 loop: CASSLRTSSYNEQFF. The CDR3 DNA reads TGTGCCAGCAGCTTACGGACTAGCTCCTACAATGAGCAGTTCTTC.